The 17 T cell receptor beta chains below all came from one sample that was sequenced in a study of OX40 agonist ivuxolimab in advanced cancers. Generated by immunoSEQ multiplex PCR, the TCRdb table keeps only in-frame clones and is missing some. The sample lists 75,000 to 95,000 clones, approximately 90% occurring once. Sequencing was performed on CD4+ or CD8+ T cells sorted from blood, taken in a trial of the OX40 agonist ivuxolimab. The receptors come from an adult with an advanced solid tumor such as melanoma, head and neck, liver or kidney cancer.

This sequence joins TRBV15 and TRBJ1-5; TRBD1 aligns across 9 bases. Germline V gene sequence: CDR1 LNHNV, CDR2 YYDKDF (reference sequence). Losses at the gene ends were 3 bases for V and 4 bases for J; bases not matched to a gene: 7. This CDR3 has 16 residues. The CDR3 coding sequence is TGTGCCACCAGCAGTACCGGGACAGGGACGAATCAGCCCCAGCATTTT. Translating it yields CATSSTGTGTNQPQHF.

This sequence joins TRBV7-9 and TRBJ2-2, with a weak D call TRBD1 (5 bases). Trimming removed 10 bases at V and 2 bases at J, with 11 bases between. This CDR3 is built from 13 residues. CDR1 is SEHNR, CDR2 FQNEAQ, per germline (reference sequence). This CDR3 is CATRTGNTGELFF. As DNA, the CDR3 is TGTGCCACTCGAACAGGAAACACCGGGGAGCTGTTTTTT.

The chain has TRBV7-2 and TRBJ2-5; 13 bases match TRBD2. After removal of 6 bases from V and 5 bases from J, the junction contained 9 bases not matched to a gene. CDR1 and CDR2 from the germline V gene are SGHTA and FQGNSA. The CDR3 is 16 amino acids. Here the CDR3 DNA reads TGTGCCAGCAGTGCGGGGACTAGCGGGGCCGCCGAGACCCAGTACTTC. Protein: CASSAGTSGAAETQYF.

The V gene is TRBV29-1, the J gene TRBJ2-7, with D unresolved. This CDR3 is 11 amino acids long. CDR1 and CDR2 (germline): SQVTM, ANQGSEA. Trimming left V 3 bases short and J 4 bases short, with 7 bases between. The CDR3: CSVEKSYEQYF. CDR3 nucleotides: TGCAGCGTTGAGAAGAGTTACGAGCAGTACTTC.

The V call is TRBV4-1, the J call TRBJ2-2; possibly TRBD2 for D (5 bases). Trimming pared 2 bases from V and 5 bases from J, leaving 9 bases between. Germline CDR1 reads MGHRA; CDR2 reads YSYEKL. The CDR3 loop spans 14 amino acids. CDR3 in amino acids: CASSQIPGTGELFF. The CDR3 nucleotides read TGCGCCAGCAGCCAAATCCCGGGGACCGGGGAGCTGTTTTTT.

This chain links TRBV9 with TRBJ1-2, with D perhaps TRBD1 (6 bases). Looked up from germline, CDR1 is SGDLS and CDR2 is YYNGEE. The CDR3 is 15 residues long. Trimming took 4 bases from V and 6 from J, leaving 19 bases between them. This CDR3 is CASSPYPQGYDGYTF. As DNA, the CDR3 is TGTGCCAGCAGCCCGTACCCACAGGGATACGATGGCTACACCTTC.

DNA for the CDR3: TGTGCCAGCAGTGAAGGGGGGGCTAGCTCCTACGAGCAGTACTTC. Translating gives CASSEGGASSYEQYF. The chain carries TRBV6-1 and TRBJ2-7; possibly TRBD1 or TRBD2 for D (6 bases each). Per germline, CDR1 MNHNS and CDR2 SASEGT. V lost 1 base and J lost 0, with 10 bases in between. This CDR3 is built from 15 residues.

This sequence joins TRBV11-2 and TRBJ2-7; TRBD1 agrees at 11 bases. The germline V gene has CDR1 SGHAT and CDR2 FQNNGV. V was pared by 4 bases and J by 7 bases, with 9 bases of the junction left unmatched. This CDR3 has 15 amino acids. The CDR3 protein is CASSSIGQGAGEQYF. CDR3 bases: TGTGCCAGCAGCTCCATAGGACAGGGGGCGGGAGAGCAGTACTTC.

The rearrangement links TRBV2 to TRBJ1-2, with 7 nucleotides matching TRBD1. The CDR3 covers 14 residues. Trimming at V came to 3 bases and at J to 2 bases, leaving 3 bases not matched to a gene. Germline loops: CDR1 SNHLY, CDR2 FYNNEI. The chain's CDR3 is CASSETGQNYGYTF. The CDR3 DNA reads TGTGCCAGCAGTGAGACGGGACAGAACTATGGCTACACCTTC.

The rearrangement uses TRBV27 and TRBJ1-3; unclear D gene. The CDR3 is 15 residues long. V lost 3 bases and J 0 bases, leaving 9 bases between the germline ends. Germline V CDR1 and CDR2: MNHEY, SMNVEV (reference sequence). CDR3 sequence reads: CASSFSGGSGNTIYF. The CDR3 DNA sequence: TGTGCCAGCAGTTTTTCAGGAGGCTCTGGAAACACCATATATTTT.

The V call is TRBV7-4, the J call TRBJ1-3, with a possible D match to TRBD1 (5 bases). This CDR3 spans 18 amino acids. Per the germline V gene, CDR1 is SGHVT and CDR2 is SQSDAQ. V was shortened by 1 base and J by 0 bases, with 16 bases between the two germline ends. The CDR3 nucleotides are TGTGCCAGCAGCTTAGGATGCAGGGAGAGACTCTCTGGAAACACCATATATTTT. Protein product: CASSLGCRERLSGNTIYF.

The gene calls are TRBV7-9 and TRBJ1-2; TRBD1 might be the D (5 bases). The V end was cut by 4 bases, the J end by 6 bases, with 15 bases between. Germline CDR1 is SEHNR and CDR2 is FQNEAQ (reference sequence). The CDR3 has 14 residues. The CDR3 nucleotides are TGTGCCAGCAGCTCCACCAAGCGGGACGATGGCTACACCTTC. Translation gives CASSSTKRDDGYTF.

This chain connects TRBV5-4 to TRBJ2-3; D gene ambiguous. This CDR3 has 12 residues. The ends were cut back, 3 bases at V and 4 bases at J, with 6 bases in the middle. Per the germline V gene, CDR1 is SGHNT and CDR2 is YYREEE (reference sequence). The CDR3 region is CASSYQSDTQYF. Here the CDR3 DNA reads TGTGCCAGCAGCTACCAGTCAGATACGCAGTATTTT.

The chain combines TRBV25-1 with TRBJ2-1; 8 nucleotides match TRBD2. Germline V gene data show CDR1 as MGHDK and CDR2 as SYGVNS. Trimming at V came to 4 bases and at J to 6 bases, leaving 8 bases not matched to a gene. The CDR3 consists of 15 residues. The CDR3 spells CASSVGLAYRNEQFF. Written as DNA, the CDR3 is TGTGCCAGCAGTGTAGGACTAGCTTACCGCAATGAGCAGTTCTTC.

This rearrangement joins TRBV5-4 to TRBJ2-1, with D possibly matching TRBD2 (7 bases). Germline CDR1 reads SGHNT; CDR2 reads YYREEE (reference sequence). The CDR3 has 14 residues. Trimming took 4 bases from V and 6 from J, leaving 14 bases between them. CDR3 DNA: TGTGCCAGCAGCGGGGGGGGGCCGGGCAATGAGCAGTTCTTC. It encodes CASSGGGPGNEQFF. Full variable domain (rest looked up from reference TRBV5-4 and TRBJ2-1): ETGVTQSPTHLIKTRGQQVTLRCSSQSGHNTVSWYQQALGQGPQFIFQYYREEENGRGNFPPRFSGLQFPNYSSELNVNALELDDSALYLCASSGGGPGNEQFFGPGTRLTVL.

The chain employs TRBV5-1 and TRBJ2-7, with TRBD1 identical over 12 bases. This CDR3 has 15 amino acids. Germline CDR1 is SGHRS and CDR2 is YFSETQ. V dropped 4 bases and J dropped 6; count of bases not matched to a gene: 8. The chain's CDR3 is CASSPPGQGAAEQYF. For the CDR3, the DNA is TGCGCCAGCAGCCCGCCGGGACAGGGGGCCGCCGAGCAGTACTTC.

The chain uses TRBV11-2 and TRBJ2-1; 9 nucleotides agree with TRBD1. Unmatched junction bases numbered 5, after V lost 3 bases and J lost 8 bases. Germline V lookup: CDR1 SGHAT, CDR2 FQNNGV. This CDR3 comprises 14 residues. The chain's CDR3 is CASSFPGTGYEQFF. CDR3 DNA sequence: TGTGCCAGCAGCTTTCCCGGGACAGGGTATGAGCAGTTCTTC. The variable domain in full, with the rest retrieved from reference TRBV11-2 and TRBJ2-1, is EAGVAQSPRYKIIEKRQSVAFWCNPISGHATLYWYQQILGQGPKLLIQFQNNGVVDDSQLPKDRFSAERLKGVDSTLKIQPAKLEDSAVYLCASSFPGTGYEQFFGPGTRLTVL.